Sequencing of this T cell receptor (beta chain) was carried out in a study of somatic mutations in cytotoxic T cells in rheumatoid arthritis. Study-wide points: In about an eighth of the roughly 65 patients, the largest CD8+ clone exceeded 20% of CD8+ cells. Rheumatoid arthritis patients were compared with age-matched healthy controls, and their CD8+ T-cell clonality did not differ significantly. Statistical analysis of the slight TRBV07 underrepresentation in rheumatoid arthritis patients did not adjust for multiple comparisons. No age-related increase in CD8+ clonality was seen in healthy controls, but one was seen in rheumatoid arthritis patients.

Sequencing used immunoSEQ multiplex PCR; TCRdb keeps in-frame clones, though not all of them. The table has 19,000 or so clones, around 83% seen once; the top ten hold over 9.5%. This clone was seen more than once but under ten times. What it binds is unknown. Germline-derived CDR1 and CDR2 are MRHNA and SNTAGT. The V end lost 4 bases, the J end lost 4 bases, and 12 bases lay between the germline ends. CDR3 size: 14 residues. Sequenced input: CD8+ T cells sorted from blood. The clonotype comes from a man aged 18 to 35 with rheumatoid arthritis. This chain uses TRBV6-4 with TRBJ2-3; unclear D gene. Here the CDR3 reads CASSGGSQADTQYF. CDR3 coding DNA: TGTGCCAGCAGTGGTGGCAGTCAGGCAGATACGCAGTATTTT.